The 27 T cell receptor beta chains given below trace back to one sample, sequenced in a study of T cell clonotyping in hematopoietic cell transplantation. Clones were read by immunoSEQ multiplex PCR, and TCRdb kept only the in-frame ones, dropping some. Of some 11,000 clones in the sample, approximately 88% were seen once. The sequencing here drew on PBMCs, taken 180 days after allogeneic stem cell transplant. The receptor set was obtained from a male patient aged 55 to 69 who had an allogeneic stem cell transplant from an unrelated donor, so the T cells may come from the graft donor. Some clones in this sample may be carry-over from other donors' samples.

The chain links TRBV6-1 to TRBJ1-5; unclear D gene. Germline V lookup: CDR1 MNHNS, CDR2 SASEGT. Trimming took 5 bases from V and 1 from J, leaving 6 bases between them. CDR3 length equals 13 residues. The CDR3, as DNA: TGTGCCAGCAGTCCCGACAGCAATCAGCCCCAGCATTTT. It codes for CASSPDSNQPQHF.

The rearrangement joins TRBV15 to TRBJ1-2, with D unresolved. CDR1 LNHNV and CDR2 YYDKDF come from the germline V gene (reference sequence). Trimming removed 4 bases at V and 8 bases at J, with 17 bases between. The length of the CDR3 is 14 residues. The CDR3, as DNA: TGTGCCACCAGCAAAGAAGATAGGGTACTCGGCTACACCTTC. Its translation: CATSKEDRVLGYTF.

CDR3 residues: CASSFMERVNQPQHF. In DNA form, the CDR3 reads TGTGCCAGCAGCTTTATGGAGAGAGTCAATCAGCCCCAGCATTTT. The gene calls are TRBV5-5 and TRBJ1-5; D gene ambiguous. This CDR3 is built from 15 residues. Germline V CDR1 and CDR2: SGHKS, YYEKEE (reference sequence). Deletions cut 2 bases from V and 3 bases from J, with 12 bases between.

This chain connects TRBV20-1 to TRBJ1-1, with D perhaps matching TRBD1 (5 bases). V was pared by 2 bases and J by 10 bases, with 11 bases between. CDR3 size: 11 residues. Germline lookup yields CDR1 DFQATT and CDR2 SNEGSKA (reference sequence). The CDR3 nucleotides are TGCAGTGCTAGATCGGGGGTTGGAGCTTTCTTT. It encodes CSARSGVGAFF.

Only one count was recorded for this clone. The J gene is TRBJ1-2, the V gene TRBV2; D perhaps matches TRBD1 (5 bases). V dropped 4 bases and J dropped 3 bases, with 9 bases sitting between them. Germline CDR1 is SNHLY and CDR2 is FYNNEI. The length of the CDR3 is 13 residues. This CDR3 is CASSGGEDYGYTF. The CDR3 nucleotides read TGTGCCAGCAGTGGGGGGGAGGACTATGGCTACACCTTC.

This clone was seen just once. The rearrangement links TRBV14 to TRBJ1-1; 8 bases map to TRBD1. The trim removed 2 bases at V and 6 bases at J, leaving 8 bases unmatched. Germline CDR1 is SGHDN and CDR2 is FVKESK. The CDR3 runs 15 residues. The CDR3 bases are TGTGCCAGCAGCCAACTATTATCGGACAGGGCTGAAGCTTTCTTT. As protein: CASSQLLSDRAEAFF.

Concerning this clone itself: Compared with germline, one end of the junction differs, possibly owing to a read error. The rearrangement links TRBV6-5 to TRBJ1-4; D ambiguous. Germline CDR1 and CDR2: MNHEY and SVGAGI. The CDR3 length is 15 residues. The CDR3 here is CASSDSMNREEKLFF. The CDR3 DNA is TGTGCCAGCAGTGACTCGATGAACCGGGAAGAAAAACTGTTTTTT.

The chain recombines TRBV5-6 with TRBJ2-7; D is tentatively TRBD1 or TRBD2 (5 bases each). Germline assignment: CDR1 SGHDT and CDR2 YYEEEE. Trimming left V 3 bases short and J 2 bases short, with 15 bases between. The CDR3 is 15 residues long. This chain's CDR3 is CASSSGTVGAYEQYF. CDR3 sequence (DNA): TGTGCCAGCAGCTCCGGGACGGTGGGGGCCTACGAGCAGTACTTC.

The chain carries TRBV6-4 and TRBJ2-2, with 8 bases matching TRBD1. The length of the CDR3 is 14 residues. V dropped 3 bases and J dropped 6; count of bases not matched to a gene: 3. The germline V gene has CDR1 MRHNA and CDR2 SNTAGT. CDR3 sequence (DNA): TGTGCCAGCAGTGAGGGACAGGATTCCGGGGAGCTGTTTTTT. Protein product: CASSEGQDSGELFF.

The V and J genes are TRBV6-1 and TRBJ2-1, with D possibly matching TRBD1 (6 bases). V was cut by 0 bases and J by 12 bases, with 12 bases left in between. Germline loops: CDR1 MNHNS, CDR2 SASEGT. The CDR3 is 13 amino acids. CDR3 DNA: TGTGCCAGCAGTGAAGCTATGGGACAATGGCAGTTCTTC. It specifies CASSEAMGQWQFF.

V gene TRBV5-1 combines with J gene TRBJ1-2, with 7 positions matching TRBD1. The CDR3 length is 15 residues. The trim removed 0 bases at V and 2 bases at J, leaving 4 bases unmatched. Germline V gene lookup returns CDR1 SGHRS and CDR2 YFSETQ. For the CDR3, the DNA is TGCGCCAGCAGCTTGGCAGGGGGAGGGAACTATGGCTACACCTTC. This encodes CASSLAGGGNYGYTF. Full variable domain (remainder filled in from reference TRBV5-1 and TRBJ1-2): KAGVTQTPRYLIKTRGQQVTLSCSPISGHRSVSWYQQTPGQGLQFLFEYFSETQRNKGNFPGRFSGRQFSNSRSEMNVSTLELGDSALYLCASSLAGGGNYGYTFGSGTRLTVV.

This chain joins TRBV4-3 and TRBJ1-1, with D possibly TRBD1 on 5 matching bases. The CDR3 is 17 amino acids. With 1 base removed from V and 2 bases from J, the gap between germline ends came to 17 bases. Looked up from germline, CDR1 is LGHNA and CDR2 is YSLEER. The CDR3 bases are TGCGCCAGCAGCCAAGCCCAGTTCGGGACTGCCAACACTGAAGCTTTCTTT. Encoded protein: CASSQAQFGTANTEAFF.

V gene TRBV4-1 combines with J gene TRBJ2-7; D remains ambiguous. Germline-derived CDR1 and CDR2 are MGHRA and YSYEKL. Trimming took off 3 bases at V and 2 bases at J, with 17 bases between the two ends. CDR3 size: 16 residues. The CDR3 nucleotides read TGCGCCAGCAGCCATGACCCTACGGGTCCACCCTACGAGCAGTACTTC. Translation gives CASSHDPTGPPYEQYF.

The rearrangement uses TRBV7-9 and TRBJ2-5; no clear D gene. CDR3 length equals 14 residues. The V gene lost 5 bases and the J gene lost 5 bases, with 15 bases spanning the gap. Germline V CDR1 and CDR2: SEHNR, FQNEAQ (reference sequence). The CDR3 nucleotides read TGTGCCAGCAGCAGCTCTCTATACCCGGAGACCCAGTACTTC. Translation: CASSSSLYPETQYF.

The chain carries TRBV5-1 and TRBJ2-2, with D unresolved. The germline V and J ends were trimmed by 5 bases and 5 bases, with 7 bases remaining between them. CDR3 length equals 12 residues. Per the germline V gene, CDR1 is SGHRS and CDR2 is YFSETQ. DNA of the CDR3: TGCGCCAGCAGGGCCGGGACCGGGGAGCTGTTTTTT. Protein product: CASRAGTGELFF.

The CDR3 protein is CASRGQGSSLHF. In nucleotides, the CDR3 is TGTGCCAGCAGAGGACAGGGGTCGTCCCTCCACTTT. This sequence joins TRBV2 and TRBJ1-6; 9 bases match TRBD1. The CDR3 is 12 residues long. The germline V gene has CDR1 SNHLY and CDR2 FYNNEI. With V trimmed by 6 bases and J by 14 bases, 5 bases remained unmatched.

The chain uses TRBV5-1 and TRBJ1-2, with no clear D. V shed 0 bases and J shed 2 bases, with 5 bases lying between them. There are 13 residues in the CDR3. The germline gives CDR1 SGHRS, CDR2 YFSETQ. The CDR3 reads CASSLAPNYGYTF. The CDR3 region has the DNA TGCGCCAGCAGCTTGGCTCCGAACTATGGCTACACCTTC.

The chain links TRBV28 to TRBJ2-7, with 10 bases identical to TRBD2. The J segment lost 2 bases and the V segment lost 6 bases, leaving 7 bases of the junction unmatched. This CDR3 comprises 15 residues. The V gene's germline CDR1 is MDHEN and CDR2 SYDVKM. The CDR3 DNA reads TGTGCCAGCAGAACTAGCGGGGATGTCACCTACGAGCAGTACTTC. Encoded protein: CASRTSGDVTYEQYF.

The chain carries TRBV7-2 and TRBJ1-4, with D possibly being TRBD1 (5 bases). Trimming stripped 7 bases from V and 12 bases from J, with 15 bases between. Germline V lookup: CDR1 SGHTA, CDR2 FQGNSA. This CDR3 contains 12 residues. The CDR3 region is CASNLGWGELFF. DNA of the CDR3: TGTGCCAGCAACTTGGGTTGGGGGGAACTGTTTTTT.

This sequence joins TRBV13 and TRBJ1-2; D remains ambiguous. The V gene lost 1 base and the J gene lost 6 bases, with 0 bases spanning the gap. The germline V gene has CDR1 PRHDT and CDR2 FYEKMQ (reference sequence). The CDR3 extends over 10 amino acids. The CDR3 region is CASSLDGYTF. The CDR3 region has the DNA TGTGCCAGCAGCTTAGATGGCTACACCTTC.

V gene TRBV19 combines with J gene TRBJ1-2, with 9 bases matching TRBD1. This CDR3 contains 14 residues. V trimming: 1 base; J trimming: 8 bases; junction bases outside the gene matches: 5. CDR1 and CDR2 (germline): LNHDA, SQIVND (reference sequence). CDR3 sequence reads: CASSIVGQGKGYTF. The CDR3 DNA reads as TGTGCCAGTAGTATAGTGGGACAGGGAAAGGGCTACACCTTC.

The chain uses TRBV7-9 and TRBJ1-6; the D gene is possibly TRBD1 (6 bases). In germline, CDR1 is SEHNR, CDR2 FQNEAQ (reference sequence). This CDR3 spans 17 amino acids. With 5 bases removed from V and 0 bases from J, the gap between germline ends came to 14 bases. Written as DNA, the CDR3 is TGTGCCAGCAGCCGAGTAAAGGGGGGCTCCTATAATTCACCCCTCCACTTT. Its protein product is CASSRVKGGSYNSPLHF.

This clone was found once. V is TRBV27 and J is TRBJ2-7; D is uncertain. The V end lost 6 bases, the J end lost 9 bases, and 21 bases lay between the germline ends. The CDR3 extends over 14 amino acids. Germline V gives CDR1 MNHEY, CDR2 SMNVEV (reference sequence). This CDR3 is CASSPIDTVGVQYF. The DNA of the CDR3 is TGTGCCAGCAGCCCCATCGACACTGTAGGTGTGCAGTACTTC.

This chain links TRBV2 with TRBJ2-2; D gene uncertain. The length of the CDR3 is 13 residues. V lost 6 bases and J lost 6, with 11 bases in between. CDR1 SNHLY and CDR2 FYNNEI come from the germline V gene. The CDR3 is CASRVSNAGELFF. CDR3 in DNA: TGTGCCAGCAGGGTTAGTAACGCCGGGGAGCTGTTTTTT.

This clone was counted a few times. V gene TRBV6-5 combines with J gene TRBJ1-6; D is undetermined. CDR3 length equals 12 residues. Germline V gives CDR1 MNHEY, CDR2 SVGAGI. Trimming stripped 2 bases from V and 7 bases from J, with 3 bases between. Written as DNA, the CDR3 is TGTGCCAGCAGTTACACAAATTCACCCCTCCACTTT. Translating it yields CASSYTNSPLHF.

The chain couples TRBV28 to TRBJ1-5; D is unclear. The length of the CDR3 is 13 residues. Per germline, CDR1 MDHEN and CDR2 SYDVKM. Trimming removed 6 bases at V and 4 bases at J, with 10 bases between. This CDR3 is CASRPTLNQPQHF. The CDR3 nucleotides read TGTGCCAGCAGGCCCACCCTGAATCAGCCCCAGCATTTT.

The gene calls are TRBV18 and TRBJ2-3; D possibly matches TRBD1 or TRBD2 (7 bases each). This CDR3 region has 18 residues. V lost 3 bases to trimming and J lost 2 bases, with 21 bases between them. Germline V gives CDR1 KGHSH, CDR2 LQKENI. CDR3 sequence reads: CASSPQGGDRTFTDTQYF. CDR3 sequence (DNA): TGTGCCAGCTCACCTCAAGGGGGGGACAGAACCTTCACAGATACGCAGTATTTT.